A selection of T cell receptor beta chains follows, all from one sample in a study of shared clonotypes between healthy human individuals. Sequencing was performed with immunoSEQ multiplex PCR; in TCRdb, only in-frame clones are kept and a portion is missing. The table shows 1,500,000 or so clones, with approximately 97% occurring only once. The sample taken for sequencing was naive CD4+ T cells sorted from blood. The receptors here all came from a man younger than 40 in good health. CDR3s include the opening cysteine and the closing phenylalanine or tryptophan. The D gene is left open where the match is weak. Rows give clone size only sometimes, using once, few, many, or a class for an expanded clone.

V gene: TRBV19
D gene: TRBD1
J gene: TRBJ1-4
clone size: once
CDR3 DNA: TGTGCCAGTAGTATAGGGGACAGGGAAAATGAAAAACTGTTTTTT
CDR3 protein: CASSIGDRENEKLFF

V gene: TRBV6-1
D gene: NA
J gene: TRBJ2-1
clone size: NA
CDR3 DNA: TGTGCCAGCAGTGACTGGGGCAGGTCCCACAATGAGCAGTTCTTC
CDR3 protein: CASSDWGRSHNEQFF

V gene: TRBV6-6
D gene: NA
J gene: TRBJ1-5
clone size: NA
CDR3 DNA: TGTGCCAGCAGTCCGCGGGGGGCGGAGGCTCAGCCCCAGCATTTT
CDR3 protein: CASSPRGAEAQPQHF

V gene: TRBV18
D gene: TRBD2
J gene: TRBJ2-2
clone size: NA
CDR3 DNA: TGTGCCAGCTCACCACCGATTAGCGGGAGAGTGGCCGGGGAGCTGTTTTTT
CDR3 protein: CASSPPISGRVAGELFF

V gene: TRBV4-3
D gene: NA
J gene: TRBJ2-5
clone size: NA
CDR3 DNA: TGCGCCAGCAGCCAAGATTTGGGGGGCGGCGAGACCCAGTACTTC
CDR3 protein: CASSQDLGGGETQYF

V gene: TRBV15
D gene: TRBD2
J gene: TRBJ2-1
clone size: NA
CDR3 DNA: TGTGCCACCAGCAGGATTGCTAGCGGGAACTCCTACAATGAGCAGTTCTTC
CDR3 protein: CATSRIASGNSYNEQFF

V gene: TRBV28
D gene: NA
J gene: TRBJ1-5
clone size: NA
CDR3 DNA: TGTGCCAGCTCCCCTGGGGGCTGGCAGCCCCAGCATTTT
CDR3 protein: CASSPGGWQPQHF

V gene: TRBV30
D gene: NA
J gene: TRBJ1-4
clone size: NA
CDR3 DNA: TGTGCCTGGAGTCCCATCAGTATTAATGAAAAACTGTTTTTT
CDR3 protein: CAWSPISINEKLFF

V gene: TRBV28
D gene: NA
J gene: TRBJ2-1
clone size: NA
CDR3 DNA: TGTGCCAGCAGTTCCGTGCGTGAGCAGTTCTTC
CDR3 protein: CASSSVREQFF

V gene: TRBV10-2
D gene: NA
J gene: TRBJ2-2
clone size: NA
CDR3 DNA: TGCGCCAGCAGCAGGGTGAGCGGGAACACCGGGGAGCTGTTTTTT
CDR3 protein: CASSRVSGNTGELFF

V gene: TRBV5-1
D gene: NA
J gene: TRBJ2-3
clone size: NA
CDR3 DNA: TGCGCCAGCAGCTTGGAATCGGTTCGCGGGGCCCGGGTCGGTACGCAGTATTTT
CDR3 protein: CASSLESVRGARVGTQYF

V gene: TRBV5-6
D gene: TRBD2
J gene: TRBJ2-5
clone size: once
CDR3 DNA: TGTGCCAGCAGCTTGGGTTGGGGAGGGTCCCAGTACTTC
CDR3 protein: CASSLGWGGSQYF